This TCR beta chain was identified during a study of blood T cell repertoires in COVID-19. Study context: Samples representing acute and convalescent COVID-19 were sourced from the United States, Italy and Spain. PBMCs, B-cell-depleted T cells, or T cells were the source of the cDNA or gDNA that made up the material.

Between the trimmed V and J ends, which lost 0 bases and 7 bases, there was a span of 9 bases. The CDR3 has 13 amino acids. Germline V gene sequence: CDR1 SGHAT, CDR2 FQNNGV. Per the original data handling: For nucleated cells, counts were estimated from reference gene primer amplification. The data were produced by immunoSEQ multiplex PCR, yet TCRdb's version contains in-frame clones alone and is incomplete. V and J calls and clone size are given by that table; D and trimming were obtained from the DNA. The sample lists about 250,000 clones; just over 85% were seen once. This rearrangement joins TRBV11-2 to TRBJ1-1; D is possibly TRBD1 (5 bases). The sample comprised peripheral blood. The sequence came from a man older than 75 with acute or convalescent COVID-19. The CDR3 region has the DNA TGTGCCAGCAGCTTAGATCGCGACAGTGAAGCTTTCTTT. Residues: CASSLDRDSEAFF.